One sample yielded the 15 T cell receptor beta chains listed below, sequenced in a study of response to subunit inactivated influenza vaccine. TCRdb redid the calling of the RT-PCR reads with MiXCR, one entry per CDR3 protein. The sample contains roughly 570,000 distinct CDR3 sequences, approximately 13% of which appear only once. The sequencing used PBMCs from blood, collected more than 35 days after vaccination. The source is a man aged 50-60 years who received an inactivated influenza vaccine.

This clonotype has only a few counts. This chain connects TRBV5-1 to TRBJ2-5; tentative D call: TRBD1 (7 bases). The CDR3 is made up of 15 amino acids. Trimming removed 4 bases at V and 4 bases at J, with 17 bases between. The germline V gene encodes CDR1 SGHRS and CDR2 YFSETQ. In nucleotides, the CDR3 is TGCGCCAGCAGCCCGGGACAGCTCGGGGGAGAGACCCAGTACTTC. Its translation is CASSPGQLGGETQYF. Looking up the rest from reference TRBV5-1 and TRBJ2-5 gives the full variable domain: KAGVTQTPRYLIKTRGQQVTLSCSPISGHRSVSWYQQTPGQGLQFLFEYFSETQRNKGNFPGRFSGRQFSNSRSEMNVSTLELGDSALYLCASSPGQLGGETQYFGPGTRLLVL.

The chain uses TRBV4-3 and TRBJ1-1, with D uncertain. Per the germline V gene, CDR1 is LGHNA and CDR2 is YSLEER. V was pared by 0 bases and J by 1 base, with 6 bases between. This CDR3 spans 14 amino acids. The CDR3 loop reads CASSQDTQNTEAFF. Here the CDR3 DNA reads TGCGCCAGCAGCCAAGACACACAGAACACTGAAGCTTTCTTT.

The rearrangement joins TRBV19 to TRBJ1-2, with D perhaps matching TRBD1 (5 bases). V lost 4 bases to trimming and J lost 6 bases, with 18 bases between them. Per the germline V gene, CDR1 is LNHDA and CDR2 is SQIVND (reference sequence). This CDR3 is 15 amino acids long. The CDR3 sequence: CASSTTDESGNGYTF. The CDR3 DNA reads TGTGCCAGTAGTACGACAGATGAGTCGGGGAATGGCTACACCTTC.

This clonotype was counted a few times. This chain links TRBV5-1 with TRBJ2-7; TRBD2 aligns across 7 bases. CDR3 length: 16 residues. V lost 4 bases and J lost 3; bases outside the gene matches: 13. CDR1 and CDR2 from the germline V gene are SGHRS and YFSETQ. CDR3 sequence: CASSPGGTGTLYEQYF. CDR3 sequence (DNA): TGCGCCAGCAGCCCGGGAGGAACCGGGACTCTCTACGAGCAGTACTTC.

This clonotype has just a few counts. The chain carries TRBV20-1 and TRBJ2-7; 12 bases match TRBD1. Trimming at V came to 3 bases and at J to 7 bases, leaving 7 bases not matched to a gene. The CDR3 has 14 residues. CDR1 and CDR2 (germline): DFQATT, SNEGSKA (reference sequence). The CDR3 nucleotides read TGCAGTGCTAGTAGGGACAGGGGGCGTCAGGAGCAGTACTTC. Translating gives CSASRDRGRQEQYF.

The gene calls are TRBV20-1 and TRBJ2-7; 10 bases align to TRBD2. J gave up 3 bases and V 5 bases, and 1 base lay outside the gene matches. CDR3 size: 12 residues. CDR1 and CDR2 from the germline V gene are DFQATT and SNEGSKA (reference sequence). The CDR3 region has the DNA TGCAGTGCTCGACTAGCGGGCTACGAGCAGTACTTC. This encodes CSARLAGYEQYF.

This chain links TRBV12-3 or TRBV12-4 with TRBJ2-5; 9 nucleotides align to TRBD2. The CDR3 contains 15 residues. V was pared by 3 bases and J by 5 bases, with 7 bases of the junction left unmatched. CDR3 in DNA: TGTGCCAGCAGTTTTGCGGGGGGGCCATTGGAGACCCAGTACTTC. Translating gives CASSFAGGPLETQYF.

This clonotype was seen at least ten times. The V call is TRBV29-1, the J call TRBJ2-7; D possibly corresponds to TRBD2 (5 bases). The germline gives CDR1 SQVTM, CDR2 ANQGSEA. The CDR3 is made up of 10 amino acids. Trimming stripped 7 bases from V and 3 bases from J, with 7 bases between. CDR3 region: CSAGDYEQYF. CDR3 bases: TGCAGCGCCGGGGACTACGAGCAGTACTTC.

The table lists this clonotype with a few counts. This sequence joins TRBV7-2 and TRBJ1-2, with D uncertain. CDR3 length: 15 residues. V was trimmed by 1 base and J by 8 bases, leaving 17 bases between them. Germline values: CDR1 SGHTA, CDR2 FQGNSA. CDR3 residues: CASSLVPRASGGYTF. The CDR3 coding sequence is TGTGCCAGCAGCTTAGTCCCGAGAGCGTCAGGAGGCTACACCTTC.

This clonotype was detected only a few times. V gene TRBV7-9 combines with J gene TRBJ2-5, with TRBD2 matching 8 bases. CDR1 and CDR2 (germline): SEHNR, FQNEAQ (reference sequence). With 5 bases clipped from V and 1 base from J, the junction kept 12 bases outside the gene matches. The CDR3 spans 17 residues. The CDR3 loop reads CASSPYRGGNAQETQYF. DNA for the CDR3: TGTGCCAGCAGCCCGTATCGGGGGGGGAATGCCCAAGAGACCCAGTACTTC.

The rearrangement links TRBV30 to TRBJ2-1; either TRBD1 or TRBD2 may supply D (6 bases each). With 2 bases removed from V and 8 bases from J, the gap between germline ends came to 10 bases. CDR3 length: 12 amino acids. Germline V CDR1 and CDR2: GTSNPN, SVGIG (reference sequence). Written as DNA, the CDR3 is TGTGCCTGGAGTATCCGGGGGCATGAGCAGTTCTTC. Translation gives CAWSIRGHEQFF.

The chain employs TRBV20-1 and TRBJ1-1; D might be TRBD1 (6 bases). The germline V and J ends were trimmed by 6 bases and 8 bases, with 19 bases remaining between them. The CDR3 is made up of 13 amino acids. The germline V gene has CDR1 DFQATT and CDR2 SNEGSKA (reference sequence). CDR3 amino acids: CSADWTVSTEAFF. The CDR3 DNA follows: TGCAGTGCAGACTGGACAGTTTCCACAGAAGCTTTCTTT.

This clonotype was detected many times. V usage is TRBV20-1 and J usage is TRBJ2-1, with 9 bases aligning to TRBD1. Germline-derived CDR1 and CDR2 are DFQATT and SNEGSKA (reference sequence). The V gene end was trimmed by 1 base and the J gene end by 5 bases; junction bases not matched to a gene: 9. The CDR3 runs 16 residues. The CDR3 nucleotides read TGCAGTGCTAGAGCTATGATACAGGGGGCCGACAATGAGCAGTTCTTC. Protein product: CSARAMIQGADNEQFF.

The chain combines TRBV6-1 with TRBJ1-2; no reliable D call. The CDR3 consists of 13 residues. Trimming removed 6 bases from V and 4 bases from J, with 12 bases in between. Germline lookup yields CDR1 MNHNS and CDR2 SASEGT. CDR3 sequence (DNA): TGTGCCAGCAGCTTGACGATGGTCTATGGCTACACCTTC. It translates to CASSLTMVYGYTF.

This clonotype came up many times. This chain joins TRBV4-2 and TRBJ2-4; 11 bases are a match to TRBD1. This CDR3 region has 15 residues. Trimming removed 1 base from V and 5 bases from J; junction bases left unmatched: 1. Germline V gene lookup returns CDR1 LGHNA and CDR2 YNFKEQ. In DNA form, the CDR3 reads TGTGCCAGCAGCCAAGGGGGACAGGGGGAAAACATTCAGTACTTC. Protein: CASSQGGQGENIQYF.